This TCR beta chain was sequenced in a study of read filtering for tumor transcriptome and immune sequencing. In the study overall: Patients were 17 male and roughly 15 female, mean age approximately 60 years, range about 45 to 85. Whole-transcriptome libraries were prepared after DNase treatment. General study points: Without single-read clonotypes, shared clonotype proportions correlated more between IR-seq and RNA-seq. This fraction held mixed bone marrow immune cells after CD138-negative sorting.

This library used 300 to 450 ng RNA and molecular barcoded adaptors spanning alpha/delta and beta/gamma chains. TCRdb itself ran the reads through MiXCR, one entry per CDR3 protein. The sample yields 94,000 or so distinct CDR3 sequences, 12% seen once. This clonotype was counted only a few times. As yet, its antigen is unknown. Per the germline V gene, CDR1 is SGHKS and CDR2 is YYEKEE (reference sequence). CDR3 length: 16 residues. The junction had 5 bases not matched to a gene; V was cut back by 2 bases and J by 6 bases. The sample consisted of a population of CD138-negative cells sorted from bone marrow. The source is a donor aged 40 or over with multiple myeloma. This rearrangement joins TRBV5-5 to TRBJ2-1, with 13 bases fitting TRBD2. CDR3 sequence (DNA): TGTGCCAGCAGCTTCGGACTAGCGGGAGCGGTCAATGAGCAGTTCTTC. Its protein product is CASSFGLAGAVNEQFF.